The 30 T cell receptor beta chains reported below all come from one sample, sequenced in a study of identical twins. TCRdb re-called the 5' RACE reads through MiXCR, storing one row per CDR3 protein. Here the sample spans 700,000 to 950,000 distinct CDR3 sequences, 10% to 15% being singletons. These data also formed part of another study, on yellow fever vaccine responses in identical twins.

What was sequenced was PBMCs. These receptors all come from a woman younger than 35 in good health.

This clonotype came up once. The chain recombines TRBV12-3 or TRBV12-4 with TRBJ2-5; D may be TRBD2 (5 bases). This CDR3 spans 13 amino acids. The V end lost 5 bases, the J end lost 5 bases, and 12 bases lay between the germline ends. CDR3 loop: CASSASSLETQYF. DNA of the CDR3: TGTGCCAGCAGTGCTAGCAGTCTGGAGACCCAGTACTTC.

The chain links TRBV25-1 to TRBJ2-7, with 7 bases identical to TRBD1. V lost 4 bases and J lost 13; bases outside the gene matches: 7. Per the germline V gene, CDR1 is MGHDK and CDR2 is SYGVNS. The CDR3 extends over 11 amino acids. Written as DNA, the CDR3 is TGTGCCAGCAGTGTAGGGACAGCCTCTTACTTC. Residues: CASSVGTASYF.

This clonotype showed up just a few times. One end of the junction is discordant with germline, which a read error may explain. The CDR3 bases are TGTGCCACCAGTCAGGGGTCCTATAATTCACCCCTCCACTTT. It yields the protein CATSQGSYNSPLHF. The chain carries TRBV2 and TRBJ1-6; TRBD1 might be the D (6 bases). Germline CDR1 reads SNHLY; CDR2 reads FYNNEI. The CDR3 runs 14 residues.

Many counts were recorded for this clonotype. The chain has TRBV20-1 and TRBJ2-2; the D is unclear. Trimming pared 6 bases from V and 0 bases from J, leaving 8 bases between. The CDR3 is 13 amino acids. Germline V gives CDR1 DFQATT, CDR2 SNEGSKA (reference sequence). The CDR3 DNA is TGCAGTGCGAGACACGCGAACACCGGGGAGCTGTTTTTT. Translation: CSARHANTGELFF.

The chain uses TRBV7-9 and TRBJ2-5, with 10 positions matching TRBD1. V lost 6 bases and J lost 5; bases outside the gene matches: 9. This CDR3 comprises 15 residues. In germline, CDR1 is SEHNR, CDR2 FQNEAQ (reference sequence). CDR3 region: CASRPRQGAGETQYF. The CDR3 nucleotides are TGTGCCAGCAGGCCTCGACAGGGGGCTGGTGAGACCCAGTACTTC. The full variable domain, in which reference TRBV7-9 and TRBJ2-5 provide the parts outside the CDR3, is DTGVSQNPRHKITKRGQNVTFRCDPISEHNRLYWYRQTLGQGPEFLTYFQNEAQLEKSRLLSDRFSAERPKGSFSTLEIQRTEQGDSAMYLCASRPRQGAGETQYFGPGTRLLVL.

The chain combines TRBV5-6 with TRBJ1-2; 8 bases map to TRBD1. The V segment lost 3 bases and the J segment 8 bases; nucleotides outside the gene matches: 3. Germline loops: CDR1 SGHDT, CDR2 YYEEEE. This CDR3 spans 12 amino acids. The CDR3 region is CASSWTGYGYTF. The CDR3 bases are TGTGCCAGCAGCTGGACAGGGTACGGCTACACCTTC.

The table lists this clonotype with a few counts. V gene TRBV28 combines with J gene TRBJ1-1; unclear D gene. There are 13 residues in the CDR3. From germline, CDR1 is MDHEN and CDR2 SYDVKM. Trimming removed 2 bases at V and 6 bases at J, with 10 bases between. Written as DNA, the CDR3 is TGTGCCAGCAGTTTAGTGAGCAGCGCTGAAGCTTTCTTT. It codes for CASSLVSSAEAFF. Variable domain in full (rest from reference TRBV28 and TRBJ1-1): DVKVTQSSRYLVKRTGEKVFLECVQDMDHENMFWYRQDPGLGLRLIYFSYDVKMKEKGDIPEGYSVSREKKERFSLILESASTNQTSMYLCASSLVSSAEAFFGQGTRLTVV.

This clonotype was seen ten or more times. The chain combines TRBV3-1 with TRBJ1-2, with D possibly being TRBD1 (5 bases). The CDR3 is 14 amino acids. CDR1 and CDR2 (germline): LGHDT, YNNKEL (reference sequence). The V end was cut by 3 bases, the J end by 2 bases, with 10 bases between. CDR3 in amino acids: CASSHGTSNYGYTF. DNA of the CDR3: TGTGCCAGCAGCCACGGGACTTCAAACTATGGCTACACCTTC.

This clonotype was counted only a few times. The genes are TRBV5-6 and TRBJ2-3; D possibly uses TRBD1 or TRBD2 (5 bases each). Germline V lookup: CDR1 SGHDT, CDR2 YYEEEE. V lost 5 bases and J lost 0, with 10 bases in between. The CDR3 runs 14 residues. The DNA of the CDR3 is TGTGCCAGCAGGAGGGACCATAGCACAGATACGCAGTATTTT. It translates to CASRRDHSTDTQYF.

The chain employs TRBV19 and TRBJ2-7; D perhaps matches TRBD1 (5 bases). Germline CDR1 LNHDA, CDR2 SQIVND (reference sequence). V was shortened by 9 bases and J by 5 bases, with 11 bases between the two germline ends. This CDR3 spans 11 amino acids. The CDR3 bases are TGTGCCAGCGCAGGGAACGACGAGCAGTACTTC. Protein sequence: CASAGNDEQYF. Variable domain in full (rest from reference TRBV19 and TRBJ2-7): DGGITQSPKYLFRKEGQNVTLSCEQNLNHDAMYWYRQDPGQGLRLIYYSQIVNDFQKGDIAEGYSVSREKKESFPLTVTSAQKNPTAFYLCASAGNDEQYFGPGTRLTVT.

This clonotype was counted only a few times. This CDR3 is CASSGRDRALYGYTF. The CDR3 DNA reads TGTGCCAGCAGTGGCAGGGACAGGGCCTTATATGGCTACACCTTC. The rearrangement uses TRBV12-3 or TRBV12-4 and TRBJ1-2, with 9 bases fitting TRBD1. The length of the CDR3 is 15 residues. The V gene end was trimmed by 5 bases and the J gene end by 5 bases; junction bases not matched to a gene: 9.

This clonotype was observed at least ten times. CDR3 residues: CASRTGGNQPQHF. The CDR3 bases are TGTGCCAGCCGGACAGGGGGAAATCAGCCCCAGCATTTT. The chain carries TRBV6-1 and TRBJ1-5, with TRBD1 identical over 10 bases. The V gene's germline CDR1 is MNHNS and CDR2 SASEGT. With 8 bases clipped from V and 4 bases from J, the junction kept 2 bases outside the gene matches. This CDR3 spans 13 amino acids.

This clonotype appeared many times. CDR3 region: CASSTHDRGRNSPLHF. The CDR3 DNA reads TGTGCCAGCAGCACCCACGACAGGGGGAGGAATTCACCCCTCCACTTT. The V call is TRBV3-1, the J call TRBJ1-6, with 9 nucleotides matching TRBD1. The CDR3 consists of 16 residues. Germline CDR1 reads LGHDT; CDR2 reads YNNKEL (reference sequence). V was clipped by 5 bases and J by 7 bases; unmatched bases: 9. Variable domain in full (rest from reference TRBV3-1 and TRBJ1-6): DTAVSQTPKYLVTQMGNDKSIKCEQNLGHDTMYWYKQDSKKFLKIMFSYNNKELIINETVPNRFSPKSPDKAHLNLHINSLELGDSAVYFCASSTHDRGRNSPLHFGNGTRLTVT.

This clonotype was counted many times. V usage is TRBV12-3 or TRBV12-4 and J usage is TRBJ2-5; D tentatively reads TRBD1 or TRBD2 (6 bases each). The CDR3 length is 14 residues. The V end was cut by 7 bases, the J end by 5 bases, with 17 bases between. The CDR3 bases are TGTGCCAGCACACCCTGGGGGGCCGGGGAGACCCAGTACTTC. It codes for CASTPWGAGETQYF.

This rearrangement joins TRBV5-1 to TRBJ2-5; the D is unclear. Trimming took 0 bases from V and 2 from J, leaving 8 bases between them. The germline CDR1 and CDR2 sequences are SGHRS and YFSETQ. This CDR3 region has 14 residues. The CDR3: CASSLGYPQETQYF. The CDR3 DNA is TGCGCCAGCAGCTTGGGATACCCTCAAGAGACCCAGTACTTC.

The chain is built from TRBV20-1 and TRBJ2-1, with a tentative D call TRBD2 (5 bases). The CDR3 consists of 16 residues. Looked up from germline, CDR1 is DFQATT and CDR2 is SNEGSKA (reference sequence). Trimming left V 5 bases short and J 7 bases short, with 24 bases between. CDR3 amino acids: CSALALSLSPGNEQFF. The DNA for the CDR3 is TGCAGTGCTCTCGCCCTTAGCCTTTCACCGGGAAATGAGCAGTTCTTC.

The chain is built from TRBV11-1 and TRBJ2-1, with D uncertain. The CDR3 is 15 amino acids. Germline values: CDR1 SGHAT, CDR2 FQDESV (reference sequence). V gave up 0 bases and J gave up 4 bases, with 10 bases separating them. CDR3 sequence reads: CASSLARAQYNEQFF. For the CDR3, the DNA is TGTGCCAGCAGCTTAGCGCGAGCCCAATACAATGAGCAGTTCTTC.

V gene TRBV29-1 combines with J gene TRBJ2-4; either TRBD1 or TRBD2 may fit D (6 bases each). The CDR3 runs 19 residues. V lost 8 bases to trimming and J lost 6 bases, with 35 bases between them. Germline CDR1 and CDR2: SQVTM and ANQGSEA. CDR3 nucleotides: TGCAGCTGTGAAGAGACTCATAATCGGAGAAACGGGGGCGGAAACATTCAGTACTTC. Its translation is CSCEETHNRRNGGGNIQYF.

This sequence joins TRBV7-9 and TRBJ2-7, with D unclear. The germline CDR1 and CDR2 sequences are SEHNR and FQNEAQ (reference sequence). This CDR3 has 15 residues. Trimming removed 5 bases from V and 0 bases from J, with 14 bases in between. As DNA, the CDR3 is TGTGCCAGCAGCCCCCCGGAGCCTAGCTCCTACGAGCAGTACTTC. Protein product: CASSPPEPSSYEQYF.

The J gene is TRBJ2-3, the V gene TRBV2; tentatively, D is TRBD2 (6 bases). From germline, CDR1 is SNHLY and CDR2 FYNNEI. There are 12 residues in the CDR3. V lost 3 bases to trimming and J lost 8 bases, with 9 bases between them. The CDR3 DNA follows: TGTGCCAGCAGTGAGCGGGACTTTACGCAGTATTTT. Translated: CASSERDFTQYF.

This clonotype turned up a few times. The chain links TRBV7-9 to TRBJ2-2; perhaps TRBD1 as D (6 bases). There are 15 residues in the CDR3. With 5 bases removed from V and 7 bases from J, the gap between germline ends came to 17 bases. The germline V gene encodes CDR1 SEHNR and CDR2 FQNEAQ (reference sequence). CDR3 region: CASSPTLQGGGELFF. Here the CDR3 DNA reads TGTGCCAGCAGCCCGACCCTACAGGGTGGCGGGGAGCTGTTTTTT.

This chain links TRBV6-5 with TRBJ2-4; D gene ambiguous. The CDR3 is 12 amino acids. V gave up 8 bases and J gave up 7 bases, with 12 bases separating them. The germline V gene encodes CDR1 MNHEY and CDR2 SVGAGI. The chain's CDR3 is CASLSKVNIQYF. The CDR3 region has the DNA TGTGCCAGCTTGAGTAAGGTCAACATTCAGTACTTC.

The rearrangement joins TRBV4-1 to TRBJ2-3; 9 bases agree with TRBD2. Trimming removed 3 bases from V and 5 bases from J; junction bases left unmatched: 15. Per germline, CDR1 MGHRA and CDR2 YSYEKL. The CDR3 totals 18 residues. The CDR3: CASSHSPAAGGQVDTQYF. CDR3 DNA: TGCGCCAGCAGCCACAGCCCAGCGGCGGGGGGGCAGGTAGATACGCAGTATTTT.

The V gene is TRBV5-1, the J gene TRBJ2-7; 8 positions match TRBD2. CDR1 and CDR2 (germline): SGHRS, YFSETQ. J gave up 2 bases and V 0 bases, and 4 bases lay outside the gene matches. The CDR3 is 15 residues long. CDR3 coding DNA: TGCGCCAGCAGCTTGGTTGTTAGCGGGACCTACGAGCAGTACTTC. This sequence encodes CASSLVVSGTYEQYF.

This clonotype was recorded a few times. This chain links TRBV12-3 or TRBV12-4 with TRBJ2-7; 7 bases are shared with TRBD2. CDR3 length: 14 amino acids. V was clipped by 6 bases and J by 1 base; unmatched bases: 6. The CDR3, as DNA: TGTGCCAGCAGAGCCGGCGGGGGATCCTACGAGCAGTACTTC. Amino acids: CASRAGGGSYEQYF.

This clonotype was recorded at least ten times. The rearrangement links TRBV12-3 or TRBV12-4 to TRBJ1-2; D unresolved. The CDR3 has 15 residues. Trimming shortened V by 3 bases and J by 0 bases, and 11 bases separated the two germline ends. The CDR3 bases are TGTGCCAGCAGTTTCTTGCCAGAAACTAACTATGGCTACACCTTC. As protein: CASSFLPETNYGYTF.

This clonotype appeared a few times. This rearrangement joins TRBV4-1 to TRBJ1-4; the D gene is possibly TRBD1 (5 bases). This CDR3 contains 14 residues. Trimming cost V 0 bases and J 7 bases, with 9 bases left between them. Germline-derived CDR1 and CDR2 are MGHRA and YSYEKL. CDR3: CASSQDRVGEKLFF. The CDR3 region has the DNA TGCGCCAGCAGCCAAGACAGGGTTGGTGAAAAACTGTTTTTT.

The chain employs TRBV5-1 and TRBJ2-7, with D tentatively TRBD1 or TRBD2 (7 bases each). V lost 4 bases and J 3 bases, leaving 17 bases between the germline ends. This CDR3 comprises 15 residues. Germline V CDR1 and CDR2: SGHRS, YFSETQ. This CDR3 is CASSPRGGGFYEQYF. In nucleotides, the CDR3 is TGCGCCAGCAGCCCCCGGGGAGGGGGCTTCTACGAGCAGTACTTC.

The chain combines TRBV6-6 with TRBJ1-5; D remains ambiguous. This CDR3 spans 12 amino acids. The germline V gene has CDR1 MNHNY and CDR2 SVGAGI (reference sequence). With 6 bases removed from V and 7 bases from J, the gap between germline ends came to 10 bases. The CDR3 reads CASSSGRQPQHF. In DNA form, the CDR3 reads TGTGCCAGCAGCAGCGGGAGACAGCCCCAGCATTTT.

The chain joins TRBV7-2 to TRBJ2-1; TRBD2 agrees at 13 bases. J gave up 4 bases and V 5 bases, and 8 bases lay outside the gene matches. CDR3 size: 17 residues. Germline V gives CDR1 SGHTA, CDR2 FQGNSA. This CDR3 reads CASSLGLAGPLYNEQFF. CDR3 DNA sequence: TGTGCCAGCAGCCTGGGACTAGCGGGGCCACTTTACAATGAGCAGTTCTTC.